These 11 T cell receptor beta chains came from one sample sequenced in a study of T cells in localized non-small cell lung cancer. Here immunoSEQ multiplex PCR was the method, and the copy in TCRdb shows in-frame clones only, minus some. Among tens of thousands of clones, around 87% were seen once, and the ten largest hold approximately 6.6%. This sample comprised peripheral blood, obtained before any cancer treatment. These TCRs come from a man between 40 and 75 years old with stage I lung adenocarcinoma.

The V call is TRBV30, the J call TRBJ2-2; D remains unclear. Trimming cost V 1 base and J 4 bases, with 10 bases left between them. This CDR3 is 14 amino acids long. CDR1 GTSNPN and CDR2 SVGIG come from the germline V gene (reference sequence). CDR3 in amino acids: CAWSGVGITGELFF. DNA of the CDR3: TGTGCCTGGAGTGGTGTGGGGATCACCGGGGAGCTGTTTTTT.

The genes are TRBV6-5 and TRBJ2-1; tentatively, D is TRBD1 or TRBD2 (5 bases each). CDR3 length: 13 residues. The germline V gene has CDR1 MNHEY and CDR2 SVGAGI. Trimming removed 2 bases at V and 10 bases at J, with 12 bases between. In DNA form, the CDR3 reads TGTGCCAGCAGTTACGTTGGGGGTGGGGAGCAGTTCTTC. Translating gives CASSYVGGGEQFF.

The chain carries TRBV10-3 and TRBJ2-3; TRBD2 matches at 8 bases. Trimming at V came to 4 bases and at J to 6 bases, leaving 3 bases not matched to a gene. Germline V gene lookup returns CDR1 ENHRY and CDR2 SYGVKD. This CDR3 has 13 amino acids. The DNA for the CDR3 is TGTGCCATCAGTGGCCGGGGGGGGGATACGCAGTATTTT. Amino acids: CAISGRGGDTQYF.

This clone was seen once. The chain carries TRBV23-1 and TRBJ1-1; D is undetermined. TRBV23-1 is known as an ORF, though its function is uncertain. The CDR3 runs to 11 residues. With 10 bases removed from V and 3 bases from J, the gap between germline ends came to 9 bases. CDR3 residues: CAISRYTEAFF. The DNA for the CDR3 is TGCGCCATCAGCCGTTACACTGAAGCTTTCTTT.

The CDR3, as DNA: TGCGCCAGCAGCCAAGAGGCGGGACGGTCGTACGAGCAGTACTTC. This gives the protein CASSQEAGRSYEQYF. The chain has TRBV4-3 and TRBJ2-7; TRBD2 is a possible D gene (6 bases). The CDR3 has 15 amino acids. The germline V gene encodes CDR1 LGHNA and CDR2 YSLEER. V was clipped by 0 bases and J by 4 bases, with 13 bases between them.

The chain recombines TRBV7-8 with TRBJ1-5, with TRBD1 matching 10 bases. The CDR3 runs to 15 residues. V shed 1 base and J 4 bases; nucleotides not matched to a gene: 1. Germline V lookup: CDR1 SGHVS, CDR2 FQNEAQ. CDR3 amino acids: CASSLGDRGNQPQHF. CDR3 nucleotide sequence: TGTGCCAGCAGCTTAGGGGACAGGGGAAATCAGCCCCAGCATTTT.

This clone is a singleton in its sample. V usage is TRBV11-2 and J usage is TRBJ1-1, with 9 bases matching TRBD1. J lost 1 base, V lost 7 bases, and 10 bases had no gene match. CDR3 length: 16 residues. The germline V gene encodes CDR1 SGHAT and CDR2 FQNNGV. The DNA for the CDR3 is TGTGCCAGCAAGTCGCACAGGGGGCGGGCGAACACTGAAGCTTTCTTT. Amino acid sequence: CASKSHRGRANTEAFF.

V usage is TRBV5-4 and J usage is TRBJ1-4, with D tentatively TRBD1 (6 bases). This CDR3 contains 15 residues. Germline assignment: CDR1 SGHNT and CDR2 YYREEE (reference sequence). V was pared by 4 bases and J by 0 bases, with 10 bases between. In DNA form, the CDR3 reads TGTGCCAGCAGCCCGACAGGCTCAACTAATGAAAAACTGTTTTTT. Protein product: CASSPTGSTNEKLFF.

V and J are TRBV5-8 and TRBJ1-2; 10 nucleotides line up with TRBD1. The CDR3 covers 14 residues. Losses at the gene ends were 4 bases for V and 4 bases for J; bases not matched to a gene: 4. Germline V gives CDR1 SGHTS, CDR2 YDEGEE. CDR3 in amino acids: CASSKGQGIYGYTF. The CDR3 DNA follows: TGTGCCAGCAGCAAGGGACAGGGGATCTATGGCTACACCTTC.

The chain employs TRBV9 and TRBJ2-5; no clear D gene. Per germline, CDR1 SGDLS and CDR2 YYNGEE. Between the trimmed V and J ends, which lost 0 bases and 4 bases, there was a span of 10 bases. The CDR3 runs to 14 residues. The DNA of the CDR3 is TGTGCCAGCAGCGTAGAACTCGTTTCAGAGACCCAGTACTTC. Its protein is CASSVELVSETQYF.

The rearrangement links TRBV29-1 to TRBJ2-1; D not resolved. Trimming took 5 bases from V and 5 from J, leaving 10 bases between them. Germline assignment: CDR1 SQVTM and CDR2 ANQGSEA. This CDR3 is built from 12 residues. This CDR3 is CSVFGRHNEQFF. CDR3 coding DNA: TGCAGCGTTTTCGGACGACACAATGAGCAGTTCTTC.